The T cell receptor (beta chain) under discussion was sequenced for a study of molecular identifiers for immune sequencing clone quantification. Study-wide results and limits: It was shown that clones above 20 RNA copies held over 97% of effector molecules, but under 1% in naive cells. Researchers reportedly could pick up spiked Jurkat TCR RNA from one cell mixed into about 970,000 naive cells.

After removal of 5 bases from V and 5 bases from J, the junction contained 9 bases not matched to a gene. Germline V CDR1 and CDR2: SGHAT, FQNNGV. This CDR3 has 16 amino acids. In the case of this clonotype: Its antigen is unidentified.

Previously reported methods and listed TCR primers produced the bulk TCR libraries. TCRdb reprocessed the PCR reads with MiXCR, giving one entry per CDR3 protein. The sample gives 97,000 or so distinct CDR3 sequences, under 40% of which show up once; approximately 10% is in the top ten. J is TRBJ2-7 and V is TRBV11-2, with TRBD2 identical over 13 bases. The clonotype was recovered from a human donor in good health. Some libraries in this study had Jurkat cell RNA spiked in. The specimen sequenced was naive CD8+ T cells from blood, with Jurkat cell RNA spiked in. The subset denotes: FACS-sorted CD8+CD4-CCR7+CD45RA+ naive T cells. The CDR3 nucleotides read TGTGCCAGCAGCCAGGGACTAGCGGGAATCTTCCACGAGCAGTACTTC. Encoded protein: CASSQGLAGIFHEQYF.